These 8 T cell receptor beta chains originate from one sample sequenced in a study of T cell repertoires in ileal Crohn's disease. TCRdb keeps only in-frame clones here, not all; method: immunoSEQ multiplex PCR. Altogether over 10,000 clones are present, around 78% being singletons, with the ten largest covering just over 4.5%. The time point denotes: neoterminal ileum biopsy at postoperative endoscopy, about 6 months after surgery. The sequenced sample was ileal tissue. The receptors were gathered from an adult with Crohn's disease.

This clone appeared a few times. This chain links TRBV7-3 with TRBJ2-2; D is ambiguous. V was pared by 8 bases and J by 0 bases, with 10 bases between. Germline V gene sequence: CDR1 SGHTA, CDR2 FQGTGA. The CDR3 length is 14 residues. CDR3: CASGSAANTGELFF. CDR3 nucleotide sequence: TGTGCCAGCGGGTCCGCGGCGAACACCGGGGAGCTGTTTTTT.

CDR3 protein: CASSLRTLRDEQFF. The CDR3 DNA reads as TGTGCCAGCTCACTCAGGACTCTCCGGGATGAGCAGTTCTTC. The chain links TRBV18 to TRBJ2-1, with a tentative D call TRBD2 (5 bases). Germline V CDR1 and CDR2: KGHSH, LQKENI. CDR3 size: 14 residues. V lost 4 bases and J lost 8, with 15 bases in between.

The gene calls are TRBV5-1 and TRBJ2-2; D ambiguous. V lost 0 bases to trimming and J lost 2 bases, with 5 bases between them. CDR3 size: 14 residues. Germline V lookup: CDR1 SGHRS, CDR2 YFSETQ. This chain's CDR3 is CASSLELNTGELFF. In DNA form, the CDR3 reads TGCGCCAGCAGCTTGGAGCTCAACACCGGGGAGCTGTTTTTT.

In regard to this clone: The junction differs from germline at one of its ends, possibly a read error. Here the CDR3 DNA reads TGCGCCAGCAAAACTAGCGGGGGCCGGGGCACCGGGGAGCTGCTTTTT. Encoded protein: CASKTSGGRGTGELLF. V usage is TRBV5-1 and J usage is TRBJ2-2; 11 bases are a match to TRBD2. Germline CDR1 and CDR2: SGHRS and YFSETQ. The CDR3 is 16 residues long.

This clone has a handful of counts. This chain connects TRBV5-4 to TRBJ2-7; D is unresolved. Trimming removed 4 bases at V and 2 bases at J, with 10 bases between. The CDR3 length is 13 residues. Germline V gene data show CDR1 as SGHNT and CDR2 as YYREEE (reference sequence). The DNA of the CDR3 is TGTGCCAGCAGCCGCGGCGAAGCCTACGAGCAGTACTTC. It codes for CASSRGEAYEQYF.

This clone was observed a handful of times. The rearrangement joins TRBV2 to TRBJ2-1; 9 bases line up with TRBD1. V lost 3 bases and J lost 9; bases outside the gene matches: 6. Germline values: CDR1 SNHLY, CDR2 FYNNEI. There are 14 residues in the CDR3. CDR3 sequence reads: CASSDGTGRGEQFF. The CDR3 DNA is TGTGCCAGCAGTGATGGGACAGGGAGAGGTGAGCAGTTCTTC.

The chain employs TRBV6-1 and TRBJ2-7; D is ambiguous. Germline lookup yields CDR1 MNHNS and CDR2 SASEGT. V gave up 6 bases and J gave up 0 bases, with 12 bases separating them. The CDR3 contains 14 residues. The DNA for the CDR3 is TGTGCCAGCAGCGACGACTTCCTCTCCTACGAGCAGTACTTC. Protein: CASSDDFLSYEQYF.

The chain recombines TRBV5-1 with TRBJ1-2; TRBD1 is a possible D gene (6 bases). This CDR3 is built from 14 residues. The V and J ends lost 0 bases and 8 bases respectively, with 14 bases between them. Germline V lookup: CDR1 SGHRS, CDR2 YFSETQ. The CDR3 spells CASSLGQAQRGYTF. DNA for the CDR3: TGCGCCAGCAGCTTGGGACAGGCTCAGAGAGGCTACACCTTC. The variable domain in full, completed from reference TRBV5-1 and TRBJ1-2, reads KAGVTQTPRYLIKTRGQQVTLSCSPISGHRSVSWYQQTPGQGLQFLFEYFSETQRNKGNFPGRFSGRQFSNSRSEMNVSTLELGDSALYLCASSLGQAQRGYTFGSGTRLTVV.